The text below deals with one TCR beta chain. MiXCR, run by TCRdb on the 5' RACE reads, gives a single entry per CDR3 protein. Of 280,000 or so distinct CDR3 sequences listed, approximately 10% are singletons. The sample originates from a study of T cells after yellow fever vaccination. Per germline, CDR1 SGDLS and CDR2 YYNGEE. The CDR3 consists of 13 residues. The V end lost 0 bases, the J end lost 4 bases, and 5 bases lay between the germline ends. The specimen comprised CD4+ T cells sorted from PBMCs, sampled 5 days after the yellow fever booster vaccination. The rearrangement joins TRBV9 to TRBJ2-1; D uncertain. The TCR originated in a man younger than 35 who received the YFV17D yellow fever vaccine. CDR3 amino acids: CASSVAIYNEQFF. CDR3 nucleotides: TGTGCCAGCAGCGTAGCGATTTACAATGAGCAGTTCTTC.